One sample yielded the 23 T cell receptor beta chains listed below, sequenced in a study of tumor-infiltrating lymphocytes in oesophageal squamous cell carcinoma. TCRdb reanalysed the reads using MiXCR and keeps one entry per CDR3 protein. The repertoire includes 12,000 or so distinct CDR3 sequences, roughly 60% of them detected once, and roughly 50% sits in the top ten. Source material: blood. These receptors were obtained from a female donor with esophageal squamous cell carcinoma.

This clonotype was detected a few times. The chain has TRBV7-2 and TRBJ2-3; D not certain. Trimming took 1 base from V and 1 from J, leaving 6 bases between them. The CDR3 runs to 14 residues. In germline, CDR1 is SGHTA, CDR2 FQGNSA. The CDR3 spells CASSLGIGTDTQYF. The CDR3 nucleotides are TGTGCCAGCAGCTTAGGCATAGGCACAGATACGCAGTATTTT. The variable domain in full, with the rest retrieved from reference TRBV7-2 and TRBJ2-3, is GAGVSQSPSNKVTEKGKDVELRCDPISGHTALYWYRQSLGQGLEFLIYFQGNSAPDKSGLPSDRFSAERTGGSVSTLTIQRTQQEDSAVYLCASSLGIGTDTQYFGPGTRLTVL.

This clonotype has just a few counts. This chain connects TRBV28 to TRBJ2-7, with 10 nucleotides matching TRBD2. The J call is doubtful: the DNA matches TRBJ2-1 better. The CDR3 is 15 residues long. Germline assignment: CDR1 MDHEN and CDR2 SYDVKM. The CDR3 is CASSFLLAGNNEQFF. The DNA for the CDR3 is TGTGCCAGCAGTTTTTTACTAGCGGGGAACAATGAGCAGTTCTTC.

The genes are TRBV12-3 or TRBV12-4 and TRBJ2-7, with D perhaps matching TRBD1 (5 bases). The germline V and J ends were trimmed by 3 bases and 2 bases, with 8 bases remaining between them. The CDR3 length is 13 residues. CDR3 sequence (DNA): TGTGCCAGCAGTTTTGGCAGGGCCTACGAGCAGTACTTC. Translated: CASSFGRAYEQYF.

This clonotype was recorded once. The genes are TRBV27 and TRBJ1-1, with D perhaps matching TRBD1 (5 bases). CDR1 is MNHEY and CDR2 is SMNVEV in the germline V gene (reference sequence). Trimming took off 5 bases at V and 3 bases at J, with 13 bases between the two ends. The CDR3 runs 14 residues. For the CDR3, the DNA is TGTGCCAGCAGTCGTATGACAGACTACACTGAAGCTTTCTTT. Protein sequence: CASSRMTDYTEAFF.

This clonotype occurred a few times. The missing conserved phenylalanine or tryptophan at the end of this CDR3 makes a read error likely. Because the CDR3's place on the DNA is in doubt, the DNA is left out and the CDR3 is given as listed by TCRdb. The V call is TRBV5-4, the J call TRBJ2-1. CDR1 is SGHNT, CDR2 YYREEE, per germline (reference sequence). The CDR3 has 15 amino acids, counting both end residues. CDR3 amino acids: CASRMDRAAGYTFGS.

The rearrangement joins TRBV20-1 to TRBJ2-3, with 8 nucleotides matching TRBD2. The DNA matches TRBJ2-7 better at its end, which makes the J call doubtful. CDR1 is DFQATT, CDR2 SNEGSKA, per germline (reference sequence). The CDR3 runs to 15 residues. CDR3 amino acids: CSASLPGTRGNEQYF. CDR3 DNA sequence: TGCAGTGCTAGCCTCCCCGGGACTAGAGGCAATGAGCAGTACTTC.

This chain joins TRBV12-3 or TRBV12-4 and TRBJ2-3; 8 bases agree with TRBD1. The DNA matches TRBJ2-7 better at its end, which makes the J call doubtful. The CDR3 spans 13 residues. The CDR3 nucleotides read TGTGCCAGCAGCCTAGGACAGGGCAGCGAGCAGTACTTC. Its protein product is CASSLGQGSEQYF.

This clonotype ranks as medium-sized. V gene TRBV7-9 combines with J gene TRBJ2-5; 10 nucleotides line up with TRBD2. The V segment lost 5 bases and the J segment 11 bases; nucleotides outside the gene matches: 5. Germline values: CDR1 SEHNR, CDR2 FQNEAQ (reference sequence). There are 12 residues in the CDR3. The CDR3 DNA sequence: TGTGCCAGCAGCACCAGTAGCGGGGGGCAGTACTTC. This gives the protein CASSTSSGGQYF.

Concerning this clonotype itself: In this CDR3 the conserved last residue, phenylalanine or tryptophan, is missing, so a read error is likely. No DNA is shown, since the ends of the CDR3 on it are uncertain; the CDR3 is the one TCRdb lists. This chain uses TRBV6-8 with TRBJ2-5; no check of the table's D call, TRBD2, against the DNA was made. The CDR3 length is 14 residues, termini included. In germline, CDR1 is MNHGY, CDR2 SAAAGT. CDR3: CASSLGGRRSEQDL.

This chain links TRBV11-3 with TRBJ2-2, with D hard to call. In germline, CDR1 is SGHNT, CDR2 YENEEA. V was pared by 1 base and J by 5 bases, with 5 bases between. The CDR3 spans 13 residues. CDR3 DNA: TGTGCCAGCAGCTTAGCAGCAACCGGGGAGCTGTTTTTT. It specifies CASSLAATGELFF.

Comments on this clonotype: The conserved phenylalanine or tryptophan is not found at the CDR3 terminus, so this likely reflects a read error. The DNA is left out, because the CDR3 cannot be placed on it with certainty; the CDR3 is given as TCRdb lists it. This chain links TRBV10-2 with TRBJ2-5; TRBD2, the table's D call, lacks a check against the DNA. Both ends counted, the CDR3 spans 15 residues. Germline CDR1 WSHSY, CDR2 SAAADI. Here the CDR3 reads CASSGALAYEQYFGN.

The chain uses TRBV10-3 and TRBJ2-3; D might be TRBD2 (6 bases). The V and J ends lost 8 bases and 5 bases respectively, with 23 bases between them. CDR3 length: 16 residues. In germline, CDR1 is ENHRY, CDR2 SYGVKD. CDR3 amino acids: CAIGGRQRTMVDTQYF. The CDR3, as DNA: TGTGCCATCGGTGGGAGGCAGCGAACGATGGTAGATACGCAGTATTTT.

V is TRBV11-1 and J is TRBJ2-7; possible D gene TRBD2, 5 bases. Trimming stripped 4 bases from V and 0 bases from J, with 10 bases between. CDR3 length equals 14 residues. The germline V gene encodes CDR1 SGHAT and CDR2 FQDESV (reference sequence). The CDR3 region has the DNA TGTGCCAGCAGCTGGGGAGTTCTCTCCTACGAGCAGTACTTC. Encoded protein: CASSWGVLSYEQYF.

The gene calls are TRBV29-1 and TRBJ1-2; 8 nucleotides agree with TRBD1. CDR3 size: 11 residues. Trimming cost V 6 bases and J 6 bases; bases outside gene matches: 3. Germline values: CDR1 SQVTM, CDR2 ANQGSEA. As DNA, the CDR3 is TGCAGCGTAGGACAGGGCGATGGCTACACCTTC. Translated: CSVGQGDGYTF.

This clonotype has only a few counts. Here the CDR3 omits its conserved ending phenylalanine or tryptophan, so a read error is the likely source. The DNA is left out, because the CDR3 cannot be placed on it with certainty; the CDR3 is given as TCRdb lists it. The chain is built from TRBV7-8 and TRBJ2-1; the table's D call TRBD2 went unverified against the DNA. Germline CDR1 reads SGHVS; CDR2 reads FQNEAQ. The CDR3 has 17 amino acids, counting both end residues. The CDR3 loop reads CASSLVAGKVSPLHFGN.

V gene TRBV7-2 combines with J gene TRBJ2-7, with D unresolved. The germline V and J ends were trimmed by 2 bases and 6 bases, with 5 bases remaining between them. Germline V gene sequence: CDR1 SGHTA, CDR2 FQGNSA. The CDR3 spans 11 residues. The CDR3 DNA is TGTGCCAGCAGCTTATCTCTCGAGCAGTACTTC. Its protein product is CASSLSLEQYF.

J is TRBJ2-7 and V is TRBV7-3; 12 nucleotides align to TRBD2. The end of the DNA is better explained by TRBJ2-1, so the J call may be wrong. CDR3 length equals 16 residues. The germline gives CDR1 SGHTA, CDR2 FQGTGA. CDR3 amino acids: CASSSPSGRGVVGQFF. CDR3 DNA sequence: TGTGCCAGCAGCAGTCCTAGCGGGAGGGGAGTAGTAGGGCAGTTCTTC.

The chain is built from TRBV5-1 and TRBJ1-1; D is perhaps TRBD2 (5 bases). The J call may be mistaken, given a closer DNA end match to TRBJ2-2. CDR1 SGHRS and CDR2 YFSETQ come from the germline V gene. There are 17 residues in the CDR3. The CDR3 DNA reads TGCGCCAGCAAAGACGAGGAGGCTAAGAGAACCACCGGGGAGCTGTTTTTT. It is translated as CASKDEEAKRTTGELFF.

The CDR3: CASGLPVYNEQFF. Here the CDR3 DNA reads TGTGCTAGTGGTTTGCCGGTATACAATGAGCAGTTCTTC. This sequence joins TRBV12-5 and TRBJ2-1; no reliable D call. The germline V gene has CDR1 LGHNT and CDR2 FRNRAP. The CDR3 contains 13 residues. V lost 2 bases, J lost 4 bases, and 6 bases lay in between.

This clonotype showed up many times. This chain links TRBV11-2 with TRBJ2-1; TRBD1 is a possible D gene (6 bases). The V gene lost 8 bases and the J gene lost 0 bases, with 11 bases spanning the gap. The CDR3 consists of 14 residues. Germline loops: CDR1 SGHAT, CDR2 FQNNGV. The CDR3 loop is CASRQGSSYNEQFF. CDR3 nucleotides: TGTGCCAGCCGGCAGGGGTCCTCCTACAATGAGCAGTTCTTC.

This clonotype was counted a single time. No conserved phenylalanine or tryptophan is present at the end of the CDR3, so a read error is the likely explanation. The DNA is omitted, as the CDR3 cannot be located on it reliably, and the CDR3 follows TCRdb's listing. The genes are TRBV10-3 and TRBJ2-7; the D call in the table, TRBD1, was not verified against the DNA. Germline lookup yields CDR1 ENHRY and CDR2 SYGVKD. The CDR3 has 19 amino acids, counting both end residues. The CDR3 spells CAISLATGGTLSYGYTFGS.

This chain links TRBV7-2 with TRBJ2-3; D might be TRBD1 or TRBD2, each matching 5 bases. Germline-derived CDR1 and CDR2 are SGHTA and FQGNSA. Trimming shortened V by 3 bases and J by 2 bases, and 9 bases separated the two germline ends. CDR3 length equals 14 residues. The CDR3 coding sequence is TGTGCCAGCAGCTTGGGACCGAACACAGATACGCAGTATTTT. As protein: CASSLGPNTDTQYF. Based on the CDR3 plus reference TRBV7-2 and TRBJ2-3, the full variable domain is GAGVSQSPSNKVTEKGKDVELRCDPISGHTALYWYRQSLGQGLEFLIYFQGNSAPDKSGLPSDRFSAERTGGSVSTLTIQRTQQEDSAVYLCASSLGPNTDTQYFGPGTRLTVL.

The chain employs TRBV7-6 and TRBJ2-7; D gene unclear. The CDR3 totals 12 residues. Trimming cost V 5 bases and J 4 bases, with 9 bases left between them. Germline V CDR1 and CDR2: SGHVS, FNYEAQ. CDR3 nucleotide sequence: TGTGCCAGCAGCGAAATAGGGTACGAGCAGTACTTC. This sequence encodes CASSEIGYEQYF.